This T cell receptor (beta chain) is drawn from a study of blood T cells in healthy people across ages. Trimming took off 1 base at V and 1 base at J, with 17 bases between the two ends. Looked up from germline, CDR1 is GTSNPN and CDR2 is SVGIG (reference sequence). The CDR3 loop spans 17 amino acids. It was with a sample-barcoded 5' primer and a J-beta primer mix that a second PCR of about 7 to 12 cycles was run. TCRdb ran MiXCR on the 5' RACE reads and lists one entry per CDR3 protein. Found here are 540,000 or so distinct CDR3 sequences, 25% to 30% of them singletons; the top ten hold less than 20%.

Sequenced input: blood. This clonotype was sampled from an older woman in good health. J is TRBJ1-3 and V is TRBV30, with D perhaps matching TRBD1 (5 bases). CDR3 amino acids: CAWSAYLYGTSGNTIYF. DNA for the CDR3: TGTGCCTGGAGTGCCTACCTCTACGGGACTTCTGGAAACACCATATATTTT.